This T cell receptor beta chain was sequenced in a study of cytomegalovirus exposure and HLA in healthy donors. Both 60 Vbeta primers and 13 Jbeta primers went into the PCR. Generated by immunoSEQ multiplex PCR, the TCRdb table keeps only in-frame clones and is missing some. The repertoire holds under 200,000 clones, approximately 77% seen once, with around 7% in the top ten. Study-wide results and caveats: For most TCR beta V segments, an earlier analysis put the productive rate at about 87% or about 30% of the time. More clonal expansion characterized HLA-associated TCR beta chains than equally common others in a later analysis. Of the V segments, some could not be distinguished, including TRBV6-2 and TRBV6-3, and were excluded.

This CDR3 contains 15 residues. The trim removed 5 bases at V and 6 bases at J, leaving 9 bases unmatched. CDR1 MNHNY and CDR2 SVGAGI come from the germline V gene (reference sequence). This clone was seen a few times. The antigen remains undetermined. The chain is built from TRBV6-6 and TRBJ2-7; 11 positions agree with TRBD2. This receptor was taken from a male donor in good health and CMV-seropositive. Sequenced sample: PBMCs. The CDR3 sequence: CASSPLSGGASEQYF. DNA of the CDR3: TGTGCCAGCAGTCCCCTTAGCGGGGGGGCTTCCGAGCAGTACTTC.